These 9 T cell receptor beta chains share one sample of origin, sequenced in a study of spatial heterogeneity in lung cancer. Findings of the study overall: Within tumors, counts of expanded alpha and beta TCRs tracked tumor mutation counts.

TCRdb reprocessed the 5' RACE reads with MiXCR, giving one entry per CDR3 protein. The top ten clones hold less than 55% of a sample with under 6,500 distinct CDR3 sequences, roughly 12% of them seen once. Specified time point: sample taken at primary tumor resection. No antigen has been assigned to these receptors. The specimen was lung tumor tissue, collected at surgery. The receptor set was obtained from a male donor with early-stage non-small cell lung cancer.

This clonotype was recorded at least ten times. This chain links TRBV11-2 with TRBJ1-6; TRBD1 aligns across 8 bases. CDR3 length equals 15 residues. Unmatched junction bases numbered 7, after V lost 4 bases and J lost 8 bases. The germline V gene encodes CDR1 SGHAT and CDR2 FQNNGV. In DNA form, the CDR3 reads TGTGCCAGCAGCTCGGGGACAGGAAGGTATTCACCCCTCCACTTT. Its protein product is CASSSGTGRYSPLHF.

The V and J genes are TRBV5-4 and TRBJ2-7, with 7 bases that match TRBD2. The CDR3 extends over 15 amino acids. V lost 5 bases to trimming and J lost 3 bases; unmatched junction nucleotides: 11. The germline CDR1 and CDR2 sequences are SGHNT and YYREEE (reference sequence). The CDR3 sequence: CASRPGLDSLYEQYV. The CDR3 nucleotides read TGTGCCAGCAGACCAGGACTAGATTCTCTCTACGAGCAGTACGTC.

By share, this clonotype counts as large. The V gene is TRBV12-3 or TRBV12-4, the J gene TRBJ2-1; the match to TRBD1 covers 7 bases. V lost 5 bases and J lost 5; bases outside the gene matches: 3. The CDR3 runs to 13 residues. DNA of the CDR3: TGTGCCAGCAGTCCCGGGACAGACAATGAGCAGTTCTTC. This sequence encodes CASSPGTDNEQFF.

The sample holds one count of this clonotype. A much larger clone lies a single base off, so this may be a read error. This CDR3 is CAWSVKSGTETQYF. CDR3 DNA sequence: TGTGCCTGGAGTGTAAAATCGGGGACAGAAACGCAGTATTTT. The chain recombines TRBV30 with TRBJ2-3, with TRBD1 matching over 7 bases. The CDR3 sequence is 14 residues long. Germline-derived CDR1 and CDR2 are GTSNPN and SVGIG (reference sequence). The full variable domain, with the rest looked up from reference TRBV30 and TRBJ2-3, is SQTIHQWPATLVQPVGSPLSLECTVEGTSNPNLYWYRQAAGRGLQLLFYSVGIGQISSEVPQNLSASRPQDRQFILSSKKLLLSDSGFYLCAWSVKSGTETQYFGPGTRLTVL.

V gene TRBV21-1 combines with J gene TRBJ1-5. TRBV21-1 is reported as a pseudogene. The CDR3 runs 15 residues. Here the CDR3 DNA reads TGTGCCAGCACTCCGACGGATTATAGCAATCAGCCCCAGCATTTT. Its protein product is CASTPTDYSNQPQHF.

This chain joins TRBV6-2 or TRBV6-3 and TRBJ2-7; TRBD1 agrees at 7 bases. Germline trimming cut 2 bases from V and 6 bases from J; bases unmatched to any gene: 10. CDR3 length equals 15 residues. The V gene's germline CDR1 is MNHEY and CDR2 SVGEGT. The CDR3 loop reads CASSYLDRFSSEQYF. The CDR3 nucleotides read TGTGCCAGCAGTTACCTGGACAGGTTCTCGTCCGAGCAGTACTTC.

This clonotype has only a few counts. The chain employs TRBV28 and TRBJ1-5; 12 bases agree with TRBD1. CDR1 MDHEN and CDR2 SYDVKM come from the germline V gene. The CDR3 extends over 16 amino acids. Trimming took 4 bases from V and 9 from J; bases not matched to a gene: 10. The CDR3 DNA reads TGTGCCAGCAGTTCCGGGACAGGGGGCAACTATCGGCCCCAGCATTTT. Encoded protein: CASSSGTGGNYRPQHF. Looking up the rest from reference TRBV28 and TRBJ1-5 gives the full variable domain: DVKVTQSSRYLVKRTGEKVFLECVQDMDHENMFWYRQDPGLGLRLIYFSYDVKMKEKGDIPEGYSVSREKKERFSLILESASTNQTSMYLCASSSGTGGNYRPQHFGDGTRLSIL.

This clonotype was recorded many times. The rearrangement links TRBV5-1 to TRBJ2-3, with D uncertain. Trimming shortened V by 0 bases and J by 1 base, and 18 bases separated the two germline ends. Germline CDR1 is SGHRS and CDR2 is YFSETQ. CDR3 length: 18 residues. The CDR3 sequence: CASSLAGVSLEGTDTQYF. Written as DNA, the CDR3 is TGCGCCAGCAGCTTGGCGGGCGTTAGCCTTGAGGGCACAGATACGCAGTATTTT.

CDR3 amino acids: CASSWTGENTEAFF. The DNA for the CDR3 is TGTGCCAGCAGTTGGACAGGGGAGAACACTGAAGCTTTCTTT. The V and J genes are TRBV6-6 and TRBJ1-1; 9 bases map to TRBD1. The germline CDR1 and CDR2 sequences are MNHNY and SVGAGI (reference sequence). This CDR3 spans 14 amino acids. The V and J ends lost 4 bases and 1 base, in that order; junction bases with no gene match: 1.